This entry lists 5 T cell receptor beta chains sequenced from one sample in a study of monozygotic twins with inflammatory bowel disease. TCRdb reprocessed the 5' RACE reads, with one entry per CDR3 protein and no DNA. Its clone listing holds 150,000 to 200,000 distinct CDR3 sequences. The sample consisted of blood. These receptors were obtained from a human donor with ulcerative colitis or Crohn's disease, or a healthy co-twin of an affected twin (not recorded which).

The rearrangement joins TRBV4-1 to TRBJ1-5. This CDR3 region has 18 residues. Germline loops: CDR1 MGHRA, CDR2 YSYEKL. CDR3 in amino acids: CASSQDRAGTVGNQPQHF.

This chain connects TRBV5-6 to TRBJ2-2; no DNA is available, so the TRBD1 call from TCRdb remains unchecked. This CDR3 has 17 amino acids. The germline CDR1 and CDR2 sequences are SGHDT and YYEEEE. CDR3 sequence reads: CASSLSRTGRNTGELFF.

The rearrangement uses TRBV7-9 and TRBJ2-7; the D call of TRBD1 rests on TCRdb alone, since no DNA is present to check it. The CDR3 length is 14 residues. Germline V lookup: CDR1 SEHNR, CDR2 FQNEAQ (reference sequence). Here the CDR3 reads CVSSAGTGTYEQYF.

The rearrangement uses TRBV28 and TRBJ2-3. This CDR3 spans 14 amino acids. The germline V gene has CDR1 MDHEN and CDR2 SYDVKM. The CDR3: CASSFTAKWVPQYF.

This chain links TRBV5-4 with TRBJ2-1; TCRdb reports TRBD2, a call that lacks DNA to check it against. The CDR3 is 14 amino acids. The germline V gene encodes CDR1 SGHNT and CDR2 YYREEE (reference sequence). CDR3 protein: CASSLPSGRGEQFF.